This T cell receptor beta chain was profiled in a study of CD8 T cells in ankylosing spondylitis. Concerning this clonotype: No antigen is known for it.

Libraries of TCR beta came from quantitative 5'-RACE with molecular barcodes. TCRdb reanalysed the 5' RACE reads using MiXCR and keeps one entry per CDR3 protein. This table holds about 360,000 distinct CDR3 sequences, about 15% found once. Findings and caveats of the study: Peripheral blood samples showed relatively rare disease-linked clones, and these clones were CD8+. One TCR beta motif, made up of several highly homologous variants, appeared characteristic of ankylosing spondylitis blood. In reactive arthritis synovial fluid and blood, some motif variants had been reported before.

The CDR3 consists of 15 residues. Looked up from germline, CDR1 is SGHDT and CDR2 is YYEEEE. Between the trimmed V and J ends, which lost 7 bases and 8 bases, there was a span of 19 bases. Input material: blood, either unsorted or a sorted T cell fraction (not recorded which). The chain combines TRBV5-6 with TRBJ1-6, with D perhaps matching TRBD1 (6 bases). The source is a male donor with ankylosing spondylitis or in good health (not recorded which). CDR3 bases: TGTGCCAGCGCGGGTGGAGGGGGAAATTATTCACCCCTCCACTTT. Protein: CASAGGGGNYSPLHF.